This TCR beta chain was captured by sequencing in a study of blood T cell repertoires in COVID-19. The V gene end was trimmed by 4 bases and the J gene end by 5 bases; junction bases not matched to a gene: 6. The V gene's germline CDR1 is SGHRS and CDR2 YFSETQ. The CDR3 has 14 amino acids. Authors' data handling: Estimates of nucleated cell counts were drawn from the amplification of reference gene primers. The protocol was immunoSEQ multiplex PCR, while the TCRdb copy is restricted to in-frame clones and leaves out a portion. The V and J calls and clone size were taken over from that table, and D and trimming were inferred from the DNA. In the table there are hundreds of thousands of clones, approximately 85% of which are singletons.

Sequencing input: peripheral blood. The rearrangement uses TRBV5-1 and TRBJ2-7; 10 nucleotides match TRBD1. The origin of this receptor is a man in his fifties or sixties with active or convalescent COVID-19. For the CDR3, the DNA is TGCGCCAGCAGCCTTGGACAGGGGGACCACGAGCAGTACTTC. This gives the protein CASSLGQGDHEQYF.